This T cell receptor beta chain was recovered during a study of T cell responses to AZD1222 COVID-19 vaccine. TCRdb's table, derived via immunoSEQ multiplex PCR, lists solely in-frame clones and lacks some. The sample consists of over 150,000 clones, 85% to 90% of them appearing once. The CDR3 runs 15 residues. J gave up 7 bases and V 5 bases, and 10 bases lay outside the gene matches. Germline V gives CDR1 LNHDA, CDR2 SQIVND (reference sequence). This clonotype was obtained from an adult in good health. This sequence joins TRBV19 and TRBJ1-5; 8 positions match TRBD1. This specimen was peripheral blood, taken on day 0 of AZD1222 vaccination. CDR3 loop: CASSRYGQGEQPQHF. The CDR3 region has the DNA TGTGCCAGTAGTCGCTACGGACAGGGTGAACAGCCCCAGCATTTT.